This T cell receptor (beta chain) was recovered during a study of blood T cell repertoires in COVID-19. This table comes from immunoSEQ multiplex PCR, and its TCRdb copy is limited to in-frame clones, with some not included. The sample includes about 180,000 clones, 84% of them seen just once. CDR3 size: 16 residues. V lost 4 bases to trimming and J lost 3 bases, with 14 bases between them. Germline-derived CDR1 and CDR2 are SGHRS and YFSETQ. This clonotype was sampled from a human donor in a cohort sampled during active COVID-19. The material sequenced was peripheral blood. The chain couples TRBV5-1 to TRBJ2-6, with D perhaps matching TRBD2 (6 bases). The chain's CDR3 is CASSPGGGIGANVLTF. The CDR3 nucleotides are TGCGCCAGCAGCCCCGGTGGGGGGATTGGGGCCAACGTCCTGACTTTC. The full variable domain, with the rest looked up from reference TRBV5-1 and TRBJ2-6, is KAGVTQTPRYLIKTRGQQVTLSCSPISGHRSVSWYQQTPGQGLQFLFEYFSETQRNKGNFPGRFSGRQFSNSRSEMNVSTLELGDSALYLCASSPGGGIGANVLTFGAGSRLTVL.